This T cell receptor beta chain was obtained from a study of cytomegalovirus exposure and HLA in healthy donors. With respect to this clone: Its antigen is still unknown.

Study-level findings and limits: The authors judged a highly shared variant cluster likely a sequencing artifact. The authors later found HLA-associated TCR beta chains more clonally expanded than equally common others.

Use of 60 Vbeta and 13 Jbeta primers characterized the PCR. Source study methods: An analysis performed later counted about 80 million unique TCR beta chains (around 11 million of them shared). This table comes from immunoSEQ multiplex PCR, and its TCRdb copy is limited to in-frame clones, with some not included. That table supplies the V and J calls and clone size; D and trimming were determined from the DNA. The table has more than 90,000 clones, roughly 78% seen once; the top ten hold approximately 0.8%. Germline CDR1 reads MNHNS; CDR2 reads SASEGT. The CDR3 covers 15 residues. V was pared by 8 bases and J by 2 bases, with 9 bases of the junction left unmatched.

The chain is built from TRBV6-1 and TRBJ1-1, with 9 bases lining up with TRBD1. This clonotype originated in a woman aged 55-75 years in good health and CMV-seronegative. The sample comprised PBMCs. As DNA, the CDR3 is TGTGCCAGCCTTGTGGTGGACAGGGGAAACACTGAAGCTTTCTTT. It is translated as CASLVVDRGNTEAFF.